The 13 T cell receptor beta chains given below trace back to one sample, sequenced in a study of regulatory T cells in long-lasting Graves disease. The TCR beta library used iRepertoire HTBI primers with Arm-PCR amplification of CDR3. TCRdb redid the calling of the multiplex PCR reads with MiXCR, one entry per CDR3 protein. The sample gives about 620,000 distinct CDR3 sequences, about 16% of which show up once; about 18% is in the top ten. As for time point: newly diagnosed GD, antithyroid drugs for less than 3 months. Extracted PBMC RNA gave rise to the TCR library. This same sample was also taken into another study, of T cells in Graves' hyperthyroidism and ophthalmopathy.

The sequenced sample was peripheral blood mononuclear cells (PBMCs), obtained at new diagnosis, from a patient treated with antithyroid drugs. These receptors came from a woman aged 30 to 39 with Graves disease.

Here the CDR3 DNA reads TGTGCCAGCAGCCAAGCTGGACGGACGGCTCAGCCCCAGCATTTT. Translating gives CASSQAGRTAQPQHF. The chain couples TRBV16 to TRBJ1-5, with D uncertain. The CDR3 spans 15 residues. The ends were cut back, 2 bases at V and 6 bases at J, with 14 bases in the middle. The V gene's germline CDR1 is KGHSY and CDR2 FQNENV.

This clonotype was seen ten or more times. The chain uses TRBV11-2 and TRBJ2-1; 10 bases are shared with TRBD1. Germline V gene sequence: CDR1 SGHAT, CDR2 FQNNGV. V dropped 5 bases and J dropped 8; count of bases not matched to a gene: 12. The CDR3 is 16 residues long. The CDR3 region is CASSQDPGTGADEQFF. The CDR3 nucleotides read TGTGCCAGCAGCCAGGATCCCGGGACAGGGGCCGATGAGCAGTTCTTC.

CDR3 loop: CASSLGVAGAPYEQYF. As DNA, the CDR3 is TGTGCCAGCAGCCTGGGTGTAGCGGGGGCCCCCTACGAGCAGTACTTC. The chain recombines TRBV3-1 with TRBJ2-7; 9 bases agree with TRBD2. Germline CDR1 is LGHDT and CDR2 is YNNKEL (reference sequence). After removal of 4 bases from V and 2 bases from J, the junction contained 9 bases not matched to a gene. This CDR3 contains 16 residues.

This clonotype was seen only a few times. The chain has TRBV14 and TRBJ2-4; D gene uncertain. The CDR3 loop spans 15 amino acids. V lost 0 bases and J 11 bases, leaving 17 bases between the germline ends. From germline, CDR1 is SGHDN and CDR2 FVKESK. CDR3 sequence (DNA): TGTGCCAGCAGCCAAGATCTAGGTTCTCTTGGCGTTCAGTACTTC. This sequence encodes CASSQDLGSLGVQYF.

This clonotype was counted between two and nine times. This sequence joins TRBV15 and TRBJ2-1; TRBD2 agrees at 7 bases. Trimming at V came to 2 bases and at J to 6 bases, leaving 4 bases not matched to a gene. This CDR3 has 14 amino acids. Germline loops: CDR1 LNHNV, CDR2 YYDKDF (reference sequence). The CDR3 is CATSRPASGNEQFF. As DNA, the CDR3 is TGTGCCACCAGCAGACCGGCTAGCGGCAATGAGCAGTTCTTC.

The gene calls are TRBV6-1 and TRBJ1-1; 10 bases fit TRBD1. Germline V gene data show CDR1 as MNHNS and CDR2 as SASEGT. This CDR3 has 17 residues. The V gene end was trimmed by 2 bases and the J gene end by 3 bases; junction bases not matched to a gene: 9. CDR3 loop: CASSERQGAQSYTEAFF. CDR3 sequence (DNA): TGTGCCAGCAGTGAACGACAGGGGGCGCAGAGCTACACTGAAGCTTTCTTT.

This clonotype has at least ten counts. The J gene is TRBJ2-7, the V gene TRBV11-2; possible D gene TRBD1, 6 bases. CDR1 and CDR2 from the germline V gene are SGHAT and FQNNGV. This CDR3 contains 13 residues. Trimming removed 10 bases from V and 0 bases from J, with 13 bases in between. The CDR3 reads CATKQGFSYEQYF. The CDR3 DNA sequence: TGTGCCACCAAACAGGGCTTCTCCTACGAGCAGTACTTC.

Points on this clonotype: A much larger clone sits a single nucleotide away, making a read error possible. CDR3 sequence (DNA): TGCGGCAGCAGCTCGCTGAAGACAGGCACAAACTACGAGCAGTACTTC. Translating gives CGSSSLKTGTNYEQYF. The rearrangement links TRBV5-1 to TRBJ2-7; D may be TRBD1 (6 bases). This CDR3 is built from 16 residues. Germline CDR1 and CDR2: SGHRS and YFSETQ. The variable domain in full, with the rest retrieved from reference TRBV5-1 and TRBJ2-7, is KAGVTQTPRYLIKTRGQQVTLSCSPISGHRSVSWYQQTPGQGLQFLFEYFSETQRNKGNFPGRFSGRQFSNSRSEMNVSTLELGDSALYLCGSSSLKTGTNYEQYFGPGTRLTVT.

This clonotype was counted once. The chain couples TRBV28 to TRBJ2-7, with 10 bases that match TRBD1. The CDR3 is 13 residues long. From germline, CDR1 is MDHEN and CDR2 SYDVKM. After removal of 6 bases from V and 7 bases from J, the junction contained 6 bases not matched to a gene. The CDR3 region has the DNA TGTGCCAGCAGACCGACAGGGGGCGGAGAGCAGTACTTC. This sequence encodes CASRPTGGGEQYF.

This clonotype showed up just a few times. The rearrangement links TRBV19 to TRBJ1-5, with D possibly TRBD1 on 6 matching bases. Germline V gives CDR1 LNHDA, CDR2 SQIVND (reference sequence). The CDR3 contains 15 residues. The V gene lost 2 bases and the J gene lost 3 bases, with 11 bases spanning the gap. Written as DNA, the CDR3 is TGTGCCAGTAGTATAACGGGGGCAGTCAATCAGCCCCAGCATTTT. It translates to CASSITGAVNQPQHF.

This chain uses TRBV20-1 with TRBJ2-1; D unclear. CDR1 and CDR2 (germline): DFQATT, SNEGSKA (reference sequence). Trimming left V 3 bases short and J 0 bases short, with 12 bases between. The CDR3 is 15 amino acids. DNA of the CDR3: TGCAGTGCTAGTAGTAGTCTTTCCTCCTACAATGAGCAGTTCTTC. It translates to CSASSSLSSYNEQFF.

This clonotype occurred many times. This sequence joins TRBV28 and TRBJ1-2; weak D call: TRBD1 (6 bases). The V end lost 4 bases, the J end lost 6 bases, and 12 bases lay between the germline ends. The germline CDR1 and CDR2 sequences are MDHEN and SYDVKM. The CDR3 is 13 residues long. CDR3 sequence reads: CASSYGGSDGYTF. DNA of the CDR3: TGTGCCAGCAGTTATGGGGGCAGCGATGGCTACACCTTC.

The chain carries TRBV18 and TRBJ2-1; 11 nucleotides line up with TRBD2. Germline V lookup: CDR1 KGHSH, CDR2 LQKENI. V lost 5 bases and J lost 5; bases outside the gene matches: 5. This CDR3 comprises 15 residues. CDR3 sequence reads: CASSVLAGVDNEQFF. The CDR3 DNA sequence: TGTGCCAGCTCAGTACTAGCGGGAGTGGACAATGAGCAGTTCTTC.